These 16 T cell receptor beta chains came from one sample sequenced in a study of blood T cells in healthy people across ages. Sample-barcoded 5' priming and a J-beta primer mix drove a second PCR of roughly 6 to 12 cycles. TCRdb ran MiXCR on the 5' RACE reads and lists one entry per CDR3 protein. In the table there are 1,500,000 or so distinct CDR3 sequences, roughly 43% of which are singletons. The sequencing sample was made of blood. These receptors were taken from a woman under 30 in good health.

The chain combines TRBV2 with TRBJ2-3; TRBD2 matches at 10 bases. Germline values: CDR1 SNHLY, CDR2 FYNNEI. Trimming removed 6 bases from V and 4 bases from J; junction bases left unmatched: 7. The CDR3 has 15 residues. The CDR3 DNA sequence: TGTGCCAGCAGGCCTACTAGCGGGGAGGCAGATACGCAGTATTTT. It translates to CASRPTSGEADTQYF. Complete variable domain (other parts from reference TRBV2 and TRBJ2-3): EPEVTQTPSHQVTQMGQEVILRCVPISNHLYFYWYRQILGQKVEFLVSFYNNEISEKSEIFDDQFSVERPDGSNFTLKIRSTKLEDSAMYFCASRPTSGEADTQYFGPGTRLTVL.

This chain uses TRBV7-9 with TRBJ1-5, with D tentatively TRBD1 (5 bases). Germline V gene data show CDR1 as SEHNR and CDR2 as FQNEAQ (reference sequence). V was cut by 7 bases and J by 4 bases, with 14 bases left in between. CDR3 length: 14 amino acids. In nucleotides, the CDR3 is TGTGCCAGCAACTTGGGGCAGCCTAATCAGCCCCAGCATTTT. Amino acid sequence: CASNLGQPNQPQHF.

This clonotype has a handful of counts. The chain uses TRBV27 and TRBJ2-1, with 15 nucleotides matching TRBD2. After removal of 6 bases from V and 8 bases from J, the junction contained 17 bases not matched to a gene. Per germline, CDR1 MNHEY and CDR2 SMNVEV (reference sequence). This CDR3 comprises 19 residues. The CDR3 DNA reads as TGTGCCAGCAGACTAACACCGGGACTAGCGGGAGGTACTGGCGATGAGCAGTTCTTC. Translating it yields CASRLTPGLAGGTGDEQFF.

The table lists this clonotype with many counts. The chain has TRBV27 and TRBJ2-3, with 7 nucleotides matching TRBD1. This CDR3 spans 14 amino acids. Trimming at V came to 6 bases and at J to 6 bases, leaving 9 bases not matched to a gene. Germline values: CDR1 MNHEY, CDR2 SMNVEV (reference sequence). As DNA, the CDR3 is TGTGCCAGCAGAACCTTTACAGGGGCGGATACGCAGTATTTT. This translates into CASRTFTGADTQYF.

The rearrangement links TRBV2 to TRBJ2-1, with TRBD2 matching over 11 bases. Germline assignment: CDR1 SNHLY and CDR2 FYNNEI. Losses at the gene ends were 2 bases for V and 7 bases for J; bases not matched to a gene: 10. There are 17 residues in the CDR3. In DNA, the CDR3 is TGTGCCAGCAGTGAAAAACTAGCGGGGGCCCGGTATAATGAGCAGTTCTTC. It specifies CASSEKLAGARYNEQFF.

The CDR3 sequence: CASSERGGVTEAFF. CDR3 sequence (DNA): TGTGCCAGCAGTGAAAGAGGGGGCGTCACTGAAGCTTTCTTT. V gene TRBV25-1 combines with J gene TRBJ1-1; 7 positions agree with TRBD1. CDR1 and CDR2 (germline): MGHDK, SYGVNS. Trimming took 2 bases from V and 4 from J; bases not matched to a gene: 4. There are 14 residues in the CDR3.

CDR3 coding DNA: TGCGCCAGCAGCCAAGGTCTGGCTAGCGAACCCTACGAGCAGTACTTC. Amino acids: CASSQGLASEPYEQYF. This chain uses TRBV4-1 with TRBJ2-7; maybe TRBD2 (6 bases). Germline CDR1 MGHRA, CDR2 YSYEKL. Trimming shortened V by 1 base and J by 2 bases, and 15 bases separated the two germline ends. The CDR3 totals 16 residues.

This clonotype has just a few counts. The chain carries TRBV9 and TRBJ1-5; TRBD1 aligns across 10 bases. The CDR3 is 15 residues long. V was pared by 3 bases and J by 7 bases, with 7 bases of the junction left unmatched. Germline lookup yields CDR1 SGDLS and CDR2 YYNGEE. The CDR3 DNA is TGTGCCAGCAGCGGGAAGACAGGGGGCGGGCAGCCCCAGCATTTT. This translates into CASSGKTGGGQPQHF. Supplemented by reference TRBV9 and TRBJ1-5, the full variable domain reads DSGVTQTPKHLITATGQRVTLRCSPRSGDLSVYWYQQSLDQGLQFLIQYYNGEERAKGNILERFSAQQFPDLHSELNLSSLELGDSALYFCASSGKTGGGQPQHFGDGTRLSIL.

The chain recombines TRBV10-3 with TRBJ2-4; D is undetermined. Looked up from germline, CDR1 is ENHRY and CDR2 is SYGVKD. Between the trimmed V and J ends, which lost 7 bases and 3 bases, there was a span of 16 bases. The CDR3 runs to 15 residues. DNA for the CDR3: TGTGCCATCAAAGGTGGGGTGGAAGGCAAAAACATTCAGTACTTC. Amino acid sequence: CAIKGGVEGKNIQYF.

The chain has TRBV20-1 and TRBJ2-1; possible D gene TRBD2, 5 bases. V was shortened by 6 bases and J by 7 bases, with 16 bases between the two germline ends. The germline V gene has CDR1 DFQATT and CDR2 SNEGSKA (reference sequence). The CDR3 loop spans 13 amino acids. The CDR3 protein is CSALASSGNEQFF. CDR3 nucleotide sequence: TGCAGTGCCCTAGCAAGCTCTGGGAATGAGCAGTTCTTC.

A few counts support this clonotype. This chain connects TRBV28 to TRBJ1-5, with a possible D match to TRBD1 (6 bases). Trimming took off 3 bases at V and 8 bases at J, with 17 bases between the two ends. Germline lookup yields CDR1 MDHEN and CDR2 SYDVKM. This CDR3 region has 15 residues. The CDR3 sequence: CASSLGTWVRKPQHF. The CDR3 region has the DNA TGTGCCAGCAGTTTGGGGACATGGGTTAGGAAGCCCCAGCATTTT.

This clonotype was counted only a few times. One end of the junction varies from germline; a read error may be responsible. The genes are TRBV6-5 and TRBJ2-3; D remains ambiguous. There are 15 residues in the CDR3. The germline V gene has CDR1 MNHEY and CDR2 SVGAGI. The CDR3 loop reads CAGSYIGRSTDTQYF. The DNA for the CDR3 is TGTGCCGGCAGTTATATCGGGCGGTCCACAGATACGCAGTATTTT.

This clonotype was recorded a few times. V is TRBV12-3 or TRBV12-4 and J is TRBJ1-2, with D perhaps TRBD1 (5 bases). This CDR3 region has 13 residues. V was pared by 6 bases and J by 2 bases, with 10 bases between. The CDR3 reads CASRADSNYGYTF. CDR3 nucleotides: TGTGCCAGCAGGGCTGACAGCAACTATGGCTACACCTTC.

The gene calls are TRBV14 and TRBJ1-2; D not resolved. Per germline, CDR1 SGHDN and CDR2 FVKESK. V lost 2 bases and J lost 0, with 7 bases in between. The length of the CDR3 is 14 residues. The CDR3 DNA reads TGTGCCAGCAGCCAATATAAGTCTAACTATGGCTACACCTTC. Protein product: CASSQYKSNYGYTF.

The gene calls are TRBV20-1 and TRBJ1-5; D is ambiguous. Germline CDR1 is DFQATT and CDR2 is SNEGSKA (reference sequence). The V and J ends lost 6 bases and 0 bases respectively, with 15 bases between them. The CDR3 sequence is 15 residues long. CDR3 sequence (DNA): TGCAGTGCAACAGACGGATCTCGTAGCAATCAGCCCCAGCATTTT. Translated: CSATDGSRSNQPQHF.

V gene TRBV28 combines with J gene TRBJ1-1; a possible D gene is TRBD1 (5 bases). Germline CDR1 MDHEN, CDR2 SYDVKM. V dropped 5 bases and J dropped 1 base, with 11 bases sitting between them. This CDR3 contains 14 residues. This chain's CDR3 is CASSGRDGNTEAFF. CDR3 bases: TGTGCCAGCAGTGGCAGGGATGGGAACACTGAAGCTTTCTTT.